This TCR beta chain was sequenced for a study of blood T cell repertoires in COVID-19. Across the whole study: Collection of acute and convalescent COVID-19 samples took place in the United States, Italy and Spain. From T cells, B-cell-depleted T cells, or PBMCs came the material, which was cDNA or gDNA.

The CDR3 extends over 15 amino acids. In the study's own analysis: Estimation of nucleated cell counts was performed using reference gene primer amplification. Sequenced by immunoSEQ multiplex PCR; TCRdb stores in-frame clones only, minus some. That table supplies the V and J calls and clone size; D and trimming were determined from the DNA. The table lists around 70,000 clones, over 85% of them singletons, with 1.3% to 1.5% in the top ten. The rearrangement joins TRBV21-1 to TRBJ1-3. TRBV21-1 is designated a pseudogene. The sequence came from a man aged 50 to 60 with acute or convalescent COVID-19. Sequences were obtained from peripheral blood. The CDR3 sequence is CASSKDGGVGNTIYF. DNA for the CDR3: TGTGCCAGCAGCAAAGACGGGGGGGTCGGAAACACCATATATTTT.